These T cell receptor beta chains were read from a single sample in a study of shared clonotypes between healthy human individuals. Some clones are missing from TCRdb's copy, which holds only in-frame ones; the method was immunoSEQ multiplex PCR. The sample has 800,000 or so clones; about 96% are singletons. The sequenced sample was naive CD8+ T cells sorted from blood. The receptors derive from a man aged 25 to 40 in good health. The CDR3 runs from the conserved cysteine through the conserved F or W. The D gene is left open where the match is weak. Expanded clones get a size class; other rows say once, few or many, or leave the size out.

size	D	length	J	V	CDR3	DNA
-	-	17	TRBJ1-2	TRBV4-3	CASSQAEIPGAEDGYTF	TGCGCCAGCAGCCAAGCCGAGATCCCAGGGGCGGAAGATGGCTACACCTTC
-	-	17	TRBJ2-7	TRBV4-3	CASSQDRVGVWGGEQYF	TGCGCCAGCAGCCAAGACAGGGTCGGGGTCTGGGGCGGCGAGCAGTACTTC
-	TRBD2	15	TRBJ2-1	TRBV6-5	CASSYSASGNNEQFF	TGTGCCAGCAGTTACTCGGCTAGCGGGAACAATGAGCAGTTCTTC
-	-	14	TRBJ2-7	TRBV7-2	CASSFYQNSYEQYF	TGTGCCAGCAGCTTCTATCAGAACTCCTACGAGCAGTACTTC
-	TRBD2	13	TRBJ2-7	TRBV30	CACRRESSYEQYF	TGTGCCTGTCGGCGGGAGAGCTCCTACGAGCAGTACTTC
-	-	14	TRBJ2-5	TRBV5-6	CASSLGDNQETQYF	TGTGCCAGCAGCTTGGGGGACAACCAAGAGACCCAGTACTTC
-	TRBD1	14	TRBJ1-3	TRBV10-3	CAISGTDSGNTIYF	TGTGCCATCAGCGGGACAGACTCTGGAAACACCATATATTTT
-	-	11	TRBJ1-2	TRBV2	CASEGTPNYTF	TGTGCCAGCGAGGGGACACCCAACTACACCTTC
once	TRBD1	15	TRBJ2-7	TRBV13	CASSPRTGKTYEQYF	TGTGCCAGCAGCCCCCGGACAGGTAAAACTTACGAGCAGTACTTC
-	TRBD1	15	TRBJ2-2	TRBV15	CATSGDSSFTGELFF	TGTGCCACCAGCGGGGACAGCTCTTTCACCGGGGAGCTGTTTTTT
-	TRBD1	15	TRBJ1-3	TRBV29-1	CSVESARGHGNTIYF	TGCAGCGTTGAGTCGGCCAGGGGGCATGGAAACACCATATATTTT
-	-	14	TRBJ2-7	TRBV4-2	CASSPRTGAYEQYF	TGTGCCAGCAGCCCTAGGACTGGAGCCTACGAGCAGTACTTC
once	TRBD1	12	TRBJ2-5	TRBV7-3	CASSSGGETQYF	TGTGCCAGCAGCTCAGGGGGAGAGACCCAGTACTTC
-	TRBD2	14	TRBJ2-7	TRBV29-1	CSVVGRVDLYEQYF	TGCAGCGTTGTCGGGAGGGTCGATCTCTACGAGCAGTACTTC
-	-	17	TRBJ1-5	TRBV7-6	CASSPSLTEDSNQPQHF	TGTGCCAGCAGCCCTAGTCTGACAGAGGATAGCAATCAGCCCCAGCATTTT
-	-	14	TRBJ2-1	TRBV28	CASSLLIGYNEQFF	TGTGCCAGCAGTTTATTGATCGGATACAATGAGCAGTTCTTC
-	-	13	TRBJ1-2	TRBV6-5	CASSYSKVGGYTF	TGTGCCAGCAGTTACTCGAAAGTGGGGGGCTACACCTTC
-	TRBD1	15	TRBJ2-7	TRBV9	CASSVWGQALDEQYF	TGTGCCAGCAGCGTGTGGGGACAGGCCCTCGACGAGCAGTACTTC
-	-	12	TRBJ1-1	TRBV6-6	CATRGPNTEAFF	TGTGCCACCAGAGGGCCGAACACTGAAGCTTTCTTT
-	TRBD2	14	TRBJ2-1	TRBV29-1	CSVGLAGAGDEQFF	TGCAGCGTCGGGCTAGCGGGGGCTGGAGATGAGCAGTTCTTC
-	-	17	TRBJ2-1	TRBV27	CASSLSGNRVSYNEQFF	TGTGCCAGCAGTTTATCCGGAAACAGGGTGTCCTACAATGAGCAGTTCTTC
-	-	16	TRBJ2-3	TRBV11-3	CASSLDQSPGTDTQYF	TGTGCCAGCAGCTTAGATCAATCACCGGGCACAGATACGCAGTATTTT
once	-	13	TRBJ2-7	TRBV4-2	CASSQGVGYEQYF	TGTGCCAGCAGCCAAGGAGTGGGCTACGAGCAGTACTTC
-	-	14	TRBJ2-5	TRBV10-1	CAVNSQGWQETQYF	TGCGCCGTTAATTCGCAGGGTTGGCAAGAGACCCAGTACTTC
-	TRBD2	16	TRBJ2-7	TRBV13	CASRTGGGLAGSEQYF	TGTGCCAGCAGAACCGGGGGGGGACTAGCGGGTTCCGAGCAGTACTTC
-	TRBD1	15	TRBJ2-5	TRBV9	CASSGGQGAWETQYF	TGTGCCAGCAGCGGGGGACAGGGGGCCTGGGAGACCCAGTACTTC
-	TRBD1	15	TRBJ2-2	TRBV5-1	CASSGGTGPTGELFF	TGCGCCAGCAGCGGAGGGACAGGGCCCACCGGGGAGCTGTTTTTT
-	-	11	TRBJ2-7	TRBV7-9	CASSLGTRKYF	TGTGCCAGCAGCTTAGGGACGCGGAAATACTTC
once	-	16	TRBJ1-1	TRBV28	CASSANRVGYYTEAFF	TGTGCCAGCAGTGCAAACAGGGTCGGATATTACACTGAAGCTTTCTTT
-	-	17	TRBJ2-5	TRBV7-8	CASSPQMAWRDEETQYF	TGTGCCAGCAGCCCACAAATGGCGTGGCGGGATGAGGAGACCCAGTACTTC
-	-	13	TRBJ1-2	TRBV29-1	CSVKEIETWGYTF	TGCAGCGTAAAAGAGATAGAAACGTGGGGCTACACCTTC
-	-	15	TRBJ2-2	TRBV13	CASSLQGANTGELFF	TGTGCCAGCAGCTTACAGGGTGCGAACACCGGGGAGCTGTTTTTT
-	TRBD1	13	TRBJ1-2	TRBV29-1	CSVGRAQGDLYTF	TGCAGCGTGGGCCGGGCACAGGGGGATTTATACACCTTC
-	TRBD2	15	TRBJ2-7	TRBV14	CASSQALAGAHEQYF	TGTGCCAGCAGCCAAGCGCTAGCGGGAGCGCACGAGCAGTACTTC
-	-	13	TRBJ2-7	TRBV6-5	CASRPLGVYEQYF	TGTGCCAGCAGGCCGCTAGGAGTCTACGAGCAGTACTTC
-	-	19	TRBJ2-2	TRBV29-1	CSRSMYNGRGGTNTGELFF	TGCAGCCGTTCGATGTACAACGGGCGCGGAGGCACGAACACCGGGGAGCTGTTTTTT
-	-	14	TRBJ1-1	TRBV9	CAVSTGRGETEAFF	TGTGCCGTCTCGACGGGGAGAGGAGAAACTGAAGCTTTCTTT
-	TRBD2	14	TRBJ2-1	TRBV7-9	CASSLAGGLDEQFF	TGTGCCAGCAGCTTAGCGGGAGGGTTGGATGAGCAGTTCTTC
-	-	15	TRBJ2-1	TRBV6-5	CANPWVGERDNEQFF	TGTGCCAACCCTTGGGTGGGAGAAAGAGACAATGAGCAGTTCTTC
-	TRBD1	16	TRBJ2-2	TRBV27	CASSLPDRGQTGELFF	TGTGCCAGCAGTTTACCCGACAGGGGGCAAACCGGGGAGCTGTTTTTT
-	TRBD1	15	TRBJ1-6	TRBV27	CASSFSTGLYSPLHF	TGTGCCAGCAGTTTTTCGACAGGGTTGTATTCACCCCTCCACTTT
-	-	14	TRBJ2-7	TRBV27	CASSSTPIIYEQYF	TGTGCCAGCAGTTCTACCCCGATAATCTACGAGCAGTACTTC
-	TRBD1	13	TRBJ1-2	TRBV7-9	CASSSGQGRGYTF	TGTGCCAGCAGCTCCGGACAGGGTCGAGGCTACACCTTC
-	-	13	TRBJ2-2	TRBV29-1	CSARTGTAGELFF	TGCAGCGCACGAACAGGGACGGCCGGGGAGCTGTTTTTT
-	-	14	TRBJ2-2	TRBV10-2	CASSESLNTGELFF	TGCGCCAGCAGTGAGTCCCTTAATACCGGGGAGCTGTTTTTT
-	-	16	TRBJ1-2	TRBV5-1	CASSFRIPPNIYGYTF	TGCGCCAGCAGCTTTCGTATCCCCCCGAACATCTATGGCTACACCTTC